Presented here are 2 T cell receptor beta chains from one specimen sequenced in a study of OX40 agonist ivuxolimab in advanced cancers. Using immunoSEQ multiplex PCR, the repertoire was profiled, and TCRdb retains in-frame clones only, with some absent. Here the sample spans more than 60,000 clones, around 87% being singletons. The sample in question was CD4+ or CD8+ T cells sorted from blood, obtained in a trial of the OX40 agonist ivuxolimab. The receptor set was obtained from an adult with an advanced solid tumor such as melanoma, head and neck, liver or kidney cancer.

The chain couples TRBV7-9 to TRBJ2-6; 8 positions agree with TRBD1. The CDR3 spans 18 residues. Looked up from germline, CDR1 is SEHNR and CDR2 is FQNEAQ (reference sequence). Trimming at V came to 7 bases and at J to 0 bases, leaving 11 bases not matched to a gene. CDR3 protein: CASTTSRTGLSGANVLTF. The DNA of the CDR3 is TGTGCCAGCACCACGTCGAGGACAGGGCTCTCTGGGGCCAACGTCCTGACTTTC.

The chain uses TRBV7-9 and TRBJ2-7; 9 bases match TRBD2. The V gene end was trimmed by 5 bases and the J gene end by 9 bases; junction bases not matched to a gene: 5. There are 12 residues in the CDR3. Germline lookup yields CDR1 SEHNR and CDR2 FQNEAQ (reference sequence). The DNA of the CDR3 is TGTGCCAGCAGCCCTGGGACTAGCTGGCAGTACTTC. It yields the protein CASSPGTSWQYF. The complete variable domain, with remaining parts taken from reference TRBV7-9 and TRBJ2-7, reads DTGVSQNPRHKITKRGQNVTFRCDPISEHNRLYWYRQTLGQGPEFLTYFQNEAQLEKSRLLSDRFSAERPKGSFSTLEIQRTEQGDSAMYLCASSPGTSWQYFGPGTRLTVT.